This T cell receptor beta chain was documented in a study of CD8+ T cells in alopecia areata. In its sample, this clone was seen a few times. As the sequencing template, cDNA was produced by extracting RNA and reverse transcribing it. TCRdb's table, derived via immunoSEQ multiplex PCR, lists solely in-frame clones and lacks some. The sample contains about 140,000 clones, around 51% of which appear only once. This CDR3 spans 14 amino acids. V trimming: 6 bases; J trimming: 5 bases; junction bases outside the gene matches: 3. Germline V gene lookup returns CDR1 SNHLY and CDR2 FYNNEI. Material: CD4+ T cells sorted from blood, obtained at week 0. This TCR derives from a human donor with alopecia areata. V gene TRBV2 combines with J gene TRBJ2-5; 13 nucleotides line up with TRBD2. CDR3 in DNA: TGTGCCAGCAGAGGGACTAGCGGGATTGAGACCCAGTACTTC. Translation: CASRGTSGIETQYF.